Below, one TCR beta chain is given with its context. Its antigen remains unknown. This sample is part of a study of cytomegalovirus exposure and HLA in healthy donors. At the level of the study: An analysis done earlier identified about 100 million unique TCR beta sequences from about 179 million T cells.

The germline V gene has CDR1 SEHNR and CDR2 FQNEAQ (reference sequence). This CDR3 is 14 amino acids long. Trimming took off 8 bases at V and 0 bases at J, with 11 bases between the two ends. PCR amplification relied on 60 Vbeta primers (plus 13 Jbeta primers). Some clones are missing from TCRdb's copy, which holds only in-frame ones; the method was immunoSEQ multiplex PCR. The repertoire holds over 30,000 clones, with just over 85% as singletons. Regarding the study as a whole: Relative to the approximately 700-donor mean, N-insertions were reportedly fewer in an Asian-associated ancestry cluster in a later analysis. TCR beta chains associated with HLA were, in a later analysis, more clonally expanded than equally common others.

Sequenced: PBMCs. The chain combines TRBV7-9 with TRBJ1-5; the D gene is possibly TRBD1 (6 bases). The TCR originated in a woman between 40 and 55 years old in good health and CMV-seropositive. The CDR3 nucleotides are TGTGCCAGCCGAAGGGACACTAGCAATCAGCCCCAGCATTTT. Translated, it gives CASRRDTSNQPQHF. The full variable domain, rest sourced from reference TRBV7-9 and TRBJ1-5, is DTGVSQNPRHKITKRGQNVTFRCDPISEHNRLYWYRQTLGQGPEFLTYFQNEAQLEKSRLLSDRFSAERPKGSFSTLEIQRTEQGDSAMYLCASRRDTSNQPQHFGDGTRLSIL.